These 6 T cell receptor beta chains share one sample of origin, sequenced in a study of blood T cell repertoires in COVID-19. Data came from immunoSEQ multiplex PCR; TCRdb stores just in-frame clones and leaves some out. Of 200,000 or so clones listed, around 89% are singletons. Sequenced sample: PBMCs or T cells enriched from blood (not recorded which). The receptors stem from a woman in her thirties who had recovered from COVID-19.

The chain combines TRBV2 with TRBJ1-1; D gene uncertain. The V end lost 2 bases, the J end lost 1 base, and 8 bases lay between the germline ends. CDR3 length equals 14 residues. Germline CDR1 SNHLY, CDR2 FYNNEI. CDR3 bases: TGTGCCAGCAGTGAAAACAGACCGAACACTGAAGCTTTCTTT. It codes for CASSENRPNTEAFF.

J is TRBJ1-2 and V is TRBV4-2, with D tentatively TRBD1 (5 bases). Germline CDR1 reads LGHNA; CDR2 reads YNFKEQ. CDR3 length: 14 residues. V lost 1 base and J 13 bases, leaving 19 bases between the germline ends. CDR3 coding DNA: TGTGCCAGCAGCCAAGTATCGGCAGGGCCCCTGCCCACCTTC. Translating it yields CASSQVSAGPLPTF.

This clone has a single count. This chain uses TRBV15 with TRBJ1-1; D perhaps matches TRBD1 (5 bases). This CDR3 is 14 amino acids long. V lost 2 bases and J lost 1, with 8 bases in between. Germline V gene lookup returns CDR1 LNHNV and CDR2 YYDKDF (reference sequence). The CDR3 is CATSRYTGNTEAFF. The CDR3 bases are TGTGCCACCAGCAGATATACAGGGAACACTGAAGCTTTCTTT.

The chain uses TRBV19 and TRBJ2-1, with 10 bases that match TRBD1. The V gene's germline CDR1 is LNHDA and CDR2 SQIVND (reference sequence). This CDR3 is 15 amino acids long. With 3 bases clipped from V and 6 bases from J, the junction kept 5 bases outside the gene matches. In nucleotides, the CDR3 is TGTGCCAGTAGTATCGGGACAGGGGACGGCAATGAGCAGTTCTTC. Its protein is CASSIGTGDGNEQFF.

This sequence joins TRBV19 and TRBJ1-5; a possible D gene is TRBD1 (5 bases). The CDR3 runs 17 residues. Germline CDR1 and CDR2: LNHDA and SQIVND (reference sequence). V was shortened by 4 bases and J by 0 bases, with 16 bases between the two germline ends. CDR3 loop: CASSTGHSGYSNQPQHF. The CDR3 DNA reads as TGTGCCAGTAGTACCGGACATTCCGGATATAGCAATCAGCCCCAGCATTTT.

The chain couples TRBV2 to TRBJ1-5, with a possible D match to TRBD1 (6 bases). The CDR3 sequence is 17 residues long. V dropped 4 bases and J dropped 3 bases, with 19 bases sitting between them. Germline V lookup: CDR1 SNHLY, CDR2 FYNNEI. Here the CDR3 DNA reads TGTGCCAGCAGTGGGGGGCTAACTACAGCCTACAATCAGCCCCAGCATTTT. Residues: CASSGGLTTAYNQPQHF.